The present TCR beta chain was sequenced within a study of blood T cell repertoires in COVID-19. Study at large: Italy, Spain and the United States were the sources of the convalescent and acute COVID-19 samples. From T cells, B-cell-depleted T cells, or PBMCs came the material, which was cDNA or gDNA.

The CDR3 spans 15 residues. CDR1 and CDR2 (germline): LNHDA, SQIVND (reference sequence). With V trimmed by 5 bases and J by 2 bases, 5 bases remained unmatched. In Seattle, patients joined the study during active infection and were tracked longitudinally. This clone has a handful of counts. Data came from immunoSEQ multiplex PCR; TCRdb stores just in-frame clones and leaves some out. Among fewer than 700,000 clones, approximately 88% were seen once, and the ten largest hold around 7.8%. Material for sequencing was peripheral blood. The TCR originated in a woman between 45 and 60 years old with COVID-19, enrolled during active disease. The gene calls are TRBV19 and TRBJ1-5; TRBD1 aligns across 8 bases. CDR3 nucleotide sequence: TGTGCCAGTAGTCCGATACAGGGGGGCAATCAGCCCCAGCATTTT. Its translation is CASSPIQGGNQPQHF.